This T cell receptor beta chain was identified during a study of T cell changes during pregnancy in multiple sclerosis. The J segment lost 4 bases and the V segment lost 6 bases, leaving 8 bases of the junction unmatched. Germline-derived CDR1 and CDR2 are MNHEY and SVGAGI. The CDR3 has 14 amino acids. Data came from immunoSEQ multiplex PCR; TCRdb stores just in-frame clones and leaves some out. The table has some 47,000 clones, approximately 90% seen once; the top ten hold just over 8%. Sequenced material: CD8+ T cells from peripheral blood mononuclear cells, taken in the second trimester of pregnancy. The TCR sequence derives from a female donor with multiple sclerosis, enrolled in a pregnancy study. The rearrangement links TRBV6-5 to TRBJ1-1; TRBD1 matches 7 bases. CDR3 in amino acids: CASSISTGATEAFF. In nucleotides, the CDR3 is TGTGCCAGCAGCATCTCAACAGGGGCCACTGAAGCTTTCTTT.